The present T cell receptor beta chain was sequenced within a study of OX40 agonist ivuxolimab in advanced cancers. As for the study more broadly: Ivuxolimab was an agonistic, fully human IgG2 monoclonal antibody directed against OX40 (CD134), a costimulatory receptor. Intravenous ivuxolimab was administered to patients every 2 weeks at six dose levels: 0.01, 0.1, 0.3, 1.5, 3 and 10 mg/kg. Among the roughly 50 dose-escalation patients, about 20 had hepatocellular carcinoma, roughly 15 melanoma, 9 renal cell carcinoma and 9 head and neck cancer. The dose-escalation cohort was about 86% male with a mean age of about 60 years, ranging from 23 to 79. Prior anti-PD-1, anti-PD-L1 or anti-CTLA-4 therapy was permitted, and checkpoint inhibitors had been received by about 44% of dose-escalation patients. Three dose-escalation patients achieved partial responses, one with hepatocellular carcinoma and two with cutaneous melanoma. The purpose of peripheral TCRbeta sequencing was to test whether ivuxolimab changed TCR sequence diversity and led to clonal T-cell expansion. The paper reports the monotherapy dose-escalation portion (N of about 50 patients) of the phase I ivuxolimab trial. What the study reported, not specific to this receptor: In the 0.1-3.0 mg/kg groups, partial responders were among the patients with the lowest normalized peripheral clonal expansion, particularly in CD8+ T cells. Clonal expansion of both CD4+ and CD8+ blood T cells was observed from baseline to week 6 at doses 0.1 to 3.0 mg/kg. After ivuxolimab, CD8+ T cells had more expanded clones than CD4+ T cells on average. Low levels of normalized T-cell clonal expansion were also shown by some nonresponding patients. The antigen specificity of the peripheral T cells that underwent clonal expansion was not determined.

To note about this clone: There is no known antigen for this receptor. Per-base quality was not reported, and no clone a single base away is much larger than it.

The trial excluded patients who had a history of autoimmune disease or were on systemic immunosuppression. Peripheral blood for TCR sequencing was drawn from every dose cohort at baseline, at cycle 4 day 1 and at cycle 7 day 1. The samples were taken from a phase I, first-in-human, multicenter, open-label dose-escalation trial of ivuxolimab. Adults with locally advanced or metastatic melanoma, renal cell, hepatocellular, or head and neck squamous cell carcinoma were enrolled in the trial. Before TCR sequencing, CD4+ T cells and CD8+ T cells from peripheral blood were sorted into separate populations. Genomic DNA was extracted from sorted cells for sequencing of the TCRbeta CDR3 region. The immunoSEQ Assay was used for sequencing of TCRbeta CDR3 regions. As stored in TCRdb, this immuneACCESS dataset retains in-frame rearrangements with V and J assigned. A fraction of the clones does not appear; measured against another copy, unresolved V genes explain less than half of the discrepancy, and the remainder lacks a known reason. Present in this sample are approximately 80,000 clones, 75% to 95% of which were seen just once. The leading ten clones occupy around 0.44% of the sample.

V is shortened by 5 bases, J by 4 bases, and the region joining them spans 14 bases. The germline V gene yields MDHEN for CDR1 and SYDVKM for CDR2. The CDR3 spans 15 residues, from the cysteine through the phenylalanine. Only the CDR3 DNA is retained, 45 bases long and in frame from the first base. The material sequenced was CD4+ or CD8+ T cells sorted from blood, taken in a trial of the OX40 agonist ivuxolimab. The V gene is TRBV28 and the J gene is TRBJ2-2; the D segment is perhaps TRBD1 or TRBD2, each sharing 5 matched bases. The TCR comes from an adult with an advanced solid tumor such as melanoma, head and neck, liver or kidney cancer. The nucleotides read TGTGCCAGCAGTCCCCATTCAGGGAGCACCGGGGAGCTGTTTTTT. This sequence encodes CASSPHSGSTGELFF.